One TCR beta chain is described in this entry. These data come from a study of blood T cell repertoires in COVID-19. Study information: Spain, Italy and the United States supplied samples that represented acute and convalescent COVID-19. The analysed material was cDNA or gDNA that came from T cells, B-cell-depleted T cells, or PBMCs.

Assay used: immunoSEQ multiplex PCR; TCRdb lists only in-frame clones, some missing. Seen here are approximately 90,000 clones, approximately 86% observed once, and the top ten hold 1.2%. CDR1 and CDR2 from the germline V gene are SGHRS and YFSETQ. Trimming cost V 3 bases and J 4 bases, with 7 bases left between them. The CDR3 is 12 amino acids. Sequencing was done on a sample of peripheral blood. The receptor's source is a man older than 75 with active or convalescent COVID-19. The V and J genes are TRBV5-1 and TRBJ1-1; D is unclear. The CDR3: CASSSHSTEAFF. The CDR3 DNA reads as TGCGCCAGCAGCTCCCATTCCACTGAAGCTTTCTTT.